The rows below give T cell receptor beta chains drawn from one sample of a study of cytomegalovirus exposure and HLA in healthy donors. Data came from immunoSEQ multiplex PCR; TCRdb stores just in-frame clones and leaves some out. The sample has 90,000 to 120,000 clones, roughly three fifths seen once. The source material was PBMCs. These receptors originate from a man aged 30 to 45 in good health and CMV-seropositive. Each CDR3 is given with its conserved first and last residue. Fields, in order: J gene, V gene, clone size, D gene, CDR3 DNA, CDR3 protein. D genes are given only for firm matches. Some rows have no size entry. The others give once, few or many, or a class for an expanded clone.

>TRBJ2-1|TRBV4-1|.|TRBD1
TGCGCCAGCAGCCACGACAGGGGGGCCTACAATGAGCAGTTCTTC
CASSHDRGAYNEQFF
>TRBJ2-7|TRBV7-9|.|.
TGTGCCAGCAGCGACCAGGGTTACGAGCAGTACTTC
CASSDQGYEQYF
>TRBJ2-2|TRBV9|.|.
TGTGCCAGCAGCGTAGTGGGCAGCCCAGGGGAGGAGCTGTTTTTT
CASSVVGSPGEELFF
>TRBJ2-3|TRBV11-3|.|.
TGTGCCAGCAGCTCCACATCGGATACGCAGTATTTT
CASSSTSDTQYF
>TRBJ2-7|TRBV5-1|.|.
TGCGCCAGCAGCTTGGACAGGCCGTACGAGCAGTACTTC
CASSLDRPYEQYF
>TRBJ1-1|TRBV5-1|.|TRBD1
TGCGCCAGCAGCTTGGGGGGGACAGGGGGCTTGAACACTGAAGCTTTCTTT
CASSLGGTGGLNTEAFF
>TRBJ2-1|TRBV19|once|TRBD2
TGTGCCAGTAGTTTAGCGGGGACCTACAATGAGCAGTTCTTC
CASSLAGTYNEQFF
>TRBJ2-7|TRBV19|.|.
TGTGCCAGTAGTACCGTATTAACCTACGAGCAGTACTTC
CASSTVLTYEQYF
>TRBJ2-7|TRBV7-2|.|.
TGTGCCAGCAGCCAGGACTTCTCCTACGAGCAGTACTTC
CASSQDFSYEQYF
>TRBJ1-2|TRBV14|.|.
TGTGCCAGCAGCCCACCCTACCCCCGGGACACCTATGGCTACACCTTC
CASSPPYPRDTYGYTF
>TRBJ1-6|TRBV13|.|TRBD1
TGTGCCAGCAGCTTAATTGGACAGGGCTATAATTCACCCCTCCACTTT
CASSLIGQGYNSPLHF
>TRBJ2-7|TRBV2|.|.
TGTGCCAGCAGTGAACTGAAAGACAGACCGAGCTCCTACGAGCAGTACTTC
CASSELKDRPSSYEQYF
>TRBJ1-5|TRBV6-6|.|TRBD1
TGTGCCAGCAATCGACAGGGGATACGGCAGCCCCAGCATTTT
CASNRQGIRQPQHF
>TRBJ1-4|TRBV6-6|.|.
TGTGCCAGCAGGCAGGACCCAAGGGGGGAAAAACTGTTTTTT
CASRQDPRGEKLFF
>TRBJ1-1|TRBV6-5|.|.
TGTGCCAGCAGTGGCTCTGGGAACACTGAAGCTTTCTTT
CASSGSGNTEAFF
>TRBJ1-1|TRBV4-2|few|.
TGTGCCAGCAGCCTTTTGGGGGGGCGAGCTTTCTTT
CASSLLGGRAFF
>TRBJ1-5|TRBV30|once|TRBD1
TGTGCCTGGAGCGGGACAGGGGGGATCAATCAGCCCCAGCATTTT
CAWSGTGGINQPQHF
>TRBJ2-3|TRBV5-4|.|.
TGTGCCAGCAGCTGGGGCCCAGCCGACAGCACAGATACGCAGTATTTT
CASSWGPADSTDTQYF
>TRBJ2-1|TRBV7-6|.|.
TGTGCCAGCAGCTTAGCAGGGGCGGTATACAATGAGCAGTTCTTC
CASSLAGAVYNEQFF
>TRBJ1-2|TRBV7-9|.|TRBD1
TGTGCCAGCAGCTTAATGGGACAGGGCTACACCTTC
CASSLMGQGYTF
>TRBJ2-3|TRBV7-8|.|TRBD2
TGTGCCAGCAGCTTATCGCTAGCGGGGGGTCGACTGGATACAGATACGCAGTATTTT
CASSLSLAGGRLDTDTQYF
>TRBJ2-7|TRBV18|.|.
TGTGCCAGCTCACCACCGGCCGTTCCGAGGTACGAGCAGTACTTC
CASSPPAVPRYEQYF
>TRBJ2-1|TRBV6-5|once|TRBD2
TGTGCCAGCAGGGGTAGCGGGGCCCATGAGCAGTTCTTC
CASRGSGAHEQFF
>TRBJ1-6|TRBV6-5|.|.
TGTGCCAGCATGCTGCTCGACAGGAATTCACCCCTCCACTTT
CASMLLDRNSPLHF
>TRBJ2-5|TRBV14|.|TRBD2
TGTGCCAGCAGCTCACGGCGGGGGGGCCTAGAGACCCAGTACTTC
CASSSRRGGLETQYF
>TRBJ2-3|TRBV6-1|.|TRBD1
TGTGCCAGCAGTGTACAGGGGATGAGATGGGATACGCAGTATTTT
CASSVQGMRWDTQYF
>TRBJ2-5|TRBV9|.|.
TGTGCCAGCAGCGTAGGACCAGGGACTGACGAACAGCAGTACTTC
CASSVGPGTDEQQYF
>TRBJ1-2|TRBV6-5|.|TRBD1
TGTGCCAGCAGCGAAAGGACAGGATCCTATGGCTACACCTTC
CASSERTGSYGYTF
>TRBJ2-7|TRBV7-2|.|TRBD2
TGTGCCAGCAGCCAACTAGCGGGGGCCTCCTACGAGCAGTACTTC
CASSQLAGASYEQYF
>TRBJ1-4|TRBV6-1|few|.
TGTGCCAGCAGGGGTGAGGCTAGCGAAAAACTGTTTTTT
CASRGEASEKLFF